This T cell receptor (beta chain) was profiled in a study of T cells in Graves' hyperthyroidism and ophthalmopathy. Study outcomes and limitations: Most clonotypes that expanded in the thyroid above 0.001 also showed up in blood.

This clonotype was detected ten times or more. Its antigen remains unidentified. Uncontrolled infection, other autoimmune disease, pregnancy or lactation led to exclusion. Cells are PBMCs isolated from 10 ml of fresh blood. This CDR3 comprises 13 residues. Germline-derived CDR1 and CDR2 are GTSNPN and SVGIG (reference sequence). Trimming stripped 0 bases from V and 7 bases from J, with 7 bases between. Amplification of TCR beta CDR3 regions used RNA as the template. RT-PCR in the first round (using the HTBI primer set) targeted the TCR CDR3. TCRdb independently ran MiXCR on the multiplex PCR reads; one entry per CDR3 protein. The table includes about 200,000 distinct CDR3 sequences, approximately 16% detected once.

The sequencing sample was made of blood. This receptor was taken from a man aged 40-50 years with Graves' hyperthyroidism. The genes are TRBV30 and TRBJ2-6, with D possibly TRBD1 on 5 matching bases. The CDR3 nucleotides read TGTGCCTGGAGTGTCCAGGGAGCCAACGTCCTGACTTTC. Residues: CAWSVQGANVLTF. Full variable domain (outside the CDR3, taken from reference TRBV30 and TRBJ2-6): SQTIHQWPATLVQPVGSPLSLECTVEGTSNPNLYWYRQAAGRGLQLLFYSVGIGQISSEVPQNLSASRPQDRQFILSSKKLLLSDSGFYLCAWSVQGANVLTFGAGSRLTVL.